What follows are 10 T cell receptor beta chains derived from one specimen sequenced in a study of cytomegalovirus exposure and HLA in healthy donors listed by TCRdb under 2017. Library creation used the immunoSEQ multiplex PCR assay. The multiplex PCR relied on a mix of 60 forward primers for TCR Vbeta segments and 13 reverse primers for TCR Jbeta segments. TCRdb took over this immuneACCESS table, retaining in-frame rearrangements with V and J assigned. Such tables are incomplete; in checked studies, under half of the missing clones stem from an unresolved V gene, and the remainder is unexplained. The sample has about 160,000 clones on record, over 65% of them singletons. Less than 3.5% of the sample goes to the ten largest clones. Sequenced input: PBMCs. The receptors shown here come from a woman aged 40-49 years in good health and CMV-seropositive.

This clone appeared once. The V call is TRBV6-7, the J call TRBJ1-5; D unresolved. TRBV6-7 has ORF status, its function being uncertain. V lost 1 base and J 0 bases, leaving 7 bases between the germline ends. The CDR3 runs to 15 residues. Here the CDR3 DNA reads TGTGCCAGCAGTTACTACAGTAATAGCAATCAGCCCCAGCATTTT. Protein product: CASSYYSNSNQPQHF.

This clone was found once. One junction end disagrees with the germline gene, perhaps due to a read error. The CDR3: CASSAGSSVDYGYPF. The CDR3 bases are TGCGCCAGCAGCGCCGGGAGTTCGGTGGACTATGGCTACCCCTTC. The J gene is TRBJ1-2, the V gene TRBV5-1, with D uncertain. This CDR3 has 15 residues. CDR1 and CDR2 (germline): SGHRS, YFSETQ. Full variable domain (outside the CDR3, taken from reference TRBV5-1 and TRBJ1-2): KAGVTQTPRYLIKTRGQQVTLSCSPISGHRSVSWYQQTPGQGLQFLFEYFSETQRNKGNFPGRFSGRQFSNSRSEMNVSTLELGDSALYLCASSAGSSVDYGYPFGSGTRLTVV.

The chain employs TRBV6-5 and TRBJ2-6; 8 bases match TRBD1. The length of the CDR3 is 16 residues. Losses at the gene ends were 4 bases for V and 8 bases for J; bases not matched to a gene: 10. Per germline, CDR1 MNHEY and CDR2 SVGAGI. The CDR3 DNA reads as TGTGCCAGCAGTTCCGGACAGGGAGAGAGGACCAACGTCCTGACTTTC. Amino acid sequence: CASSSGQGERTNVLTF.

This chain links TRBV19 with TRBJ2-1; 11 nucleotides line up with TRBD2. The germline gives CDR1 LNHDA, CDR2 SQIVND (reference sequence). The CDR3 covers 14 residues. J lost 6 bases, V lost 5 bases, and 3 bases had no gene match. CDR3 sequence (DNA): TGTGCCAGTAGTGTGACTAGCGGGGTCAATGAGCAGTTCTTC. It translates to CASSVTSGVNEQFF. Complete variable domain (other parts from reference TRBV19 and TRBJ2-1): DGGITQSPKYLFRKEGQNVTLSCEQNLNHDAMYWYRQDPGQGLRLIYYSQIVNDFQKGDIAEGYSVSREKKESFPLTVTSAQKNPTAFYLCASSVTSGVNEQFFGPGTRLTVL.

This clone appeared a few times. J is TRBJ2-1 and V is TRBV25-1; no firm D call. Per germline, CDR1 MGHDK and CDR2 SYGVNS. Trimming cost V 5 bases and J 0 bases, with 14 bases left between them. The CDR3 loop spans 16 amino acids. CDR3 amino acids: CASSPRRRHSYNEQFF. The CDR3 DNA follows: TGTGCCAGCAGTCCCCGCCGAAGACACTCCTACAATGAGCAGTTCTTC.

The CDR3 nucleotides are TGTGCCACCAGCAGAGGGACAGGGGGTACCGGGGAGCTGTTTTTT. It encodes CATSRGTGGTGELFF. This chain joins TRBV15 and TRBJ2-2, with 10 bases lining up with TRBD1. This CDR3 is 15 amino acids long. Germline CDR1 and CDR2: LNHNV and YYDKDF (reference sequence). The V gene end was trimmed by 1 base and the J gene end by 5 bases; junction bases not matched to a gene: 1.

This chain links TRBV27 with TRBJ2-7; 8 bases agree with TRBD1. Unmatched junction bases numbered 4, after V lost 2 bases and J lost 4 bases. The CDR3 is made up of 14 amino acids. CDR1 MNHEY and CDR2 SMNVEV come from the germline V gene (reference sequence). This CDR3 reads CASSLNRGSYEQYF. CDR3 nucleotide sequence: TGTGCCAGCAGTTTAAACAGGGGGAGTTACGAGCAGTACTTC.

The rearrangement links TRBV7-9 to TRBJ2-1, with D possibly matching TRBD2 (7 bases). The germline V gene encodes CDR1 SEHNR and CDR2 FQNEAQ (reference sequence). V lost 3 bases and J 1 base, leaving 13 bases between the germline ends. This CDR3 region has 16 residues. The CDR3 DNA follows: TGTGCCAGCAGCTTGGGGGCTAGCGGATCCTACAATGAGCAGTTCTTC. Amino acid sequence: CASSLGASGSYNEQFF.

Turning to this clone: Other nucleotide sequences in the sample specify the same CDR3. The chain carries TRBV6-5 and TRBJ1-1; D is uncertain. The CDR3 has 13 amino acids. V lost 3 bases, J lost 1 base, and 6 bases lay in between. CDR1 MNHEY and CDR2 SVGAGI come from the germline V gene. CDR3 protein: CASSYRGNTEAFF. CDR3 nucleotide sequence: TGTGCCAGCAGTTATCGGGGGAACACTGAAGCTTTCTTT.

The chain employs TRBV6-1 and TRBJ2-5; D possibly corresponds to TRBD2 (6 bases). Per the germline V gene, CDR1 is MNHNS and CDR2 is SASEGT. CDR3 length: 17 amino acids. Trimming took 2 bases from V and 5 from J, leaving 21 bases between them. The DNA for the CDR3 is TGTGCCAGCAGTGAAAACCGCGCCTTTAGGGGAGGCGAGACCCAGTACTTC. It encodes CASSENRAFRGGETQYF.